The following is a T cell receptor (beta chain) sequence with its context. This clone was recorded a few times. Its specific antigen is unknown. No much larger clone is present one base from it, and per-base qualities are unavailable. CDR1 SNHLY and CDR2 FYNNEI were looked up in the germline V gene. Its CDR3 holds 12 amino acids, cysteine through phenylalanine. Just CDR3 DNA is preserved here, 36 bases in frame from base 1. V is trimmed back by 5 bases and J by 8 bases, and the junction contains 5 bases that no gene match accounts for. The entry originates in a study of cytomegalovirus exposure and HLA in healthy donors (dated by TCRdb to about 2017). Background on the whole study: According to an earlier analysis of 450 to 650 of the donors, 150 million to 200 million T cells yielded 120 million or so unique TCR beta sequences and about 300 Gb of sequence data. All discovery cohort repertoires had been generated using a single sequencing platform. The study profiled the T cell repertoires of 666 subjects by immunosequencing and related them to cytomegalovirus serostatus. Roughly 300 gigabases of sequencing data and 70 million to 95 million unique TCR sequences made up an early release that covered approximately 650 HLA-typed donors. Class I and class II HLA loci were covered by the typing at four-digit resolution. A later analysis re-examined previously published TCR beta repertoires from several hundred donors and added high-resolution HLA genotyping to investigate patterns of TCR occurrence. The number of typed donors differed by locus: about 620-630 for A, B, C, DRB1 and DQB1; 500 to 550 for DQA1; approximately 600 for DPA1; and roughly 470 for DPB1. On average, around 240,000 unique TCR beta nucleotide sequences were sequenced per donor among about 400 genotyped donors of the cohort, with roughly a sixth of those sequences being non-productive. In addition to the first cohort of hundreds of subjects, a separate validation cohort of under 150 different subjects was used. Donor age, sex, ethnicity and CMV serostatus were compiled together with the repertoire data. The study aimed to test whether cataloging public T cell receptors could reveal signatures of past pathogen exposure. An earlier analysis of a few hundred of the donors applied high-throughput TCR beta sequencing to assess whether each TCR beta V gene segment acted as functional or pseudogenic. Rather than drawing on any new phenotypic data, the later analysis identified candidate immune exposures from TCR beta sequences and the way those sequences occurred across donors. Of the 398 genotyped donors, approximately 83% fell in the genetic ancestry cluster associated with self-reported Caucasian donors. Roughly five DR-DQ haplotypes were handled as single units for association and clustering because linkage in the cohort was strong. In a later genetic analysis, genome-wide SNP genotypes for about three fifths of the 666 donors were used, and that subset was treated as a discovery cohort. High-throughput TCR immunosequencing, statistical association of individual TCRs with disease status, and machine learning were combined to predict cytomegalovirus infection status.

General findings and caveats noted by the study authors: A few of the identified cytomegalovirus-associated TCR beta chains were confirmed in vitro to be specific for cytomegalovirus antigens. A later genetic analysis reported fewer N-insertions in productive TCRs among donors in an Asian-associated ancestry cluster than the approximately 670-donor mean. The authors suggested that the approach could potentially be extended to other disease states and immunological phenotypes. A later analysis found that TCR association rates varied across HLA loci, with DRB1 alleles showing the most associated TCRs and HLA-C alleles the fewest. A later analysis found that HLA-associated TCR beta chains were more clonally expanded and had lower generation probabilities than equally common non-associated chains. For the cohort, immune exposure information was limited to CMV serostatus. HLA typing was unavailable for some donors at each locus, so association tests used only the typed subset. The classifier was reported to diagnose cytomegalovirus status with high specificity and sensitivity in both the original cohort and the validation cohort. Some IMGT-functional V segments, including TRBV6-2 and TRBV6-3, could not be told apart with the 87-base-pair reads, so those segments were excluded. In a later analysis, most CMV-associated TCR beta chains were found to appear HLA-restricted, with HLA associations seemingly driven largely by CMV exposure. Because counts were too low, more than 15 rarely observed V segments, including chromosome 9 orphons, were excluded from the earlier analysis of 500 to 700 of the donors. An association between a missense DCLRE1C variant and V-gene and J-gene trimming of TCR beta chains was found in a later genetic analysis and replicated in an independent cohort. Roughly uniform sequencing depth across donors was assumed in presence/absence analyses, although this assumption may not hold. A further reported finding was that TCR beta sequences accurately predicted the HLA-A and HLA-B alleles for most subjects in the first cohort. The study listed 150 to 200 TCR beta chains as associated with cytomegalovirus. Several of the top co-occurrence clusters appeared to be linked to parvovirus B19, influenza, CMV and Epstein-Barr virus, according to a later analysis. At a false discovery rate of 0.05, a later analysis linked 16,951 TCR beta sequences to specific HLA alleles. Linkage disequilibrium might explain the correlated functional status among segregating V segments, but an unknown experimental factor could not be ruled out. Most TCR sequences were observed very rarely across donors, whereas some public TCRs were present in many individuals. A cluster of highly shared sequence variants was judged likely to be a technical artifact of the sequencing pipeline. Broadly in line with IMGT annotations, most TCR beta V segments showed up in productive rearrangements about 90% or about 30% of the time in an earlier analysis of a few hundred of the donors. When HLA alleles, especially DR and DQ, strongly co-occurred, TCR associations were difficult to assign to individual alleles. In this cohort, only TCR beta chains were sequenced, and detectable features were limited by the absence of alpha or paired-chain data.

The cohort comprised under 700 healthy bone marrow donors. All cohort members were sampled while nominally healthy, although unrecorded immune exposures were likely present. The donor was CMV seronegative and belonged to the group of 380 or so seronegative cohort members. A peripheral blood sample was collected from each donor, and TCR beta sequencing was performed on peripheral blood mononuclear cells. Genomic DNA extraction from the blood cell samples was performed with the Qiagen DNeasy Blood Extraction Kit. The method behind the library was the immunoSEQ multiplex PCR assay. For the multiplex PCR, a mixture combining 60 forward primers for TCR Vbeta segments and 13 reverse primers for TCR Jbeta segments was used. The CDR3 region of rearranged TCR beta genes was amplified from genomic DNA with a multiplex PCR assay. On the Illumina HiSeq System, the amplified TCR beta libraries were sequenced as 87-base-pair reads. The original pipeline was this. A later analysis tallied 70 million to 100 million unique TCR beta chains across the 666 repertoires, and approximately 12 million of those chains were shared by two or more donors. Raw reads were error-corrected and collapsed into unique sequences with a nearest-neighbor algorithm that merged closely related sequences to remove PCR and sequencing errors. To assign V, D and J gene segments, CDR3 sequences were aligned to IMGT reference sequences. Each retained sequence needed at least a six-nucleotide match to both a V gene segment and a J gene segment. A rearrangement counted as productive if the CDR3 had no stop codons and remained in frame with V and J, and every other rearrangement counted as non-productive. Following IMGT convention, CDR3 was defined as the stretch from the second conserved V-encoded cysteine up to the conserved J-encoded phenylalanine. Sequences without an unambiguous match to a single V gene segment were excluded from the earlier analysis of several hundred of the donors. An earlier analysis of 587 of the donors classified V segments as functional when productive rearrangements were above 56.7% and as segregating when the standard deviation between donors was above 5%. A statistical classification framework was developed to diagnose cytomegalovirus status using the catalog of TCR beta chain sequences. V and J gene assignment, in a later analysis, came from comparing TCR nucleotide sequences with IMGT/GENE-DB human TR gene sequences. A later analysis assigned CDR3 sequences and most-parsimonious VDJ recombination scenarios with the TCRdist pipeline. A later analysis defined each TCR beta chain by its CDR3 amino acid sequence plus V-gene family, and excluded reads lacking a unique V-gene family. In a later analysis, 500 to 650 highly shared, low-generation-probability nucleotide sequences were removed to address suspected cross-contamination and a sequencing artifact. A later analysis calculated a clonal expansion index for each public chain from normalized within-repertoire ranks of inferred template counts. A later analysis computed generation probabilities with a VDJ recombination model fitted to out-of-frame rearrangements, and checked the results against IGoR. In a later analysis, hypergeometric tests were used to score TCR-TCR, TCR-HLA and TCR-CMV co-occurrence, with a repertoire-size bias correction applied to TCR pairs. False discovery rates were estimated in a later analysis by permuting HLA or CMV assignments 20 times. In a later analysis, co-occurring TCRs were grouped using DBSCAN, and TCRdist sequence similarity was added for clustering within HLA-allele-positive subsets. Co-occurrence clustering excluded repertoires with fewer than 30,000 or more than 120,000 public chains, plus five with anomalous nucleotide sharing. TCRdb stores this immuneACCESS table with in-frame sequences only. Part of the clones is absent; in the studies checked, under half of the shortfall reflects unresolved V genes, and no reason is known for the rest. V, J and clone size were drawn from that table, and D and trimming were deduced from the DNA. The sample contains roughly 200,000 clones, approximately 82% of them found a single time. The ten largest clones capture roughly 1.5% of the sample.

The receptor's source is a woman younger than 30 in good health and CMV-seronegative. The sample consisted of PBMCs. Recombination connected TRBV2 to TRBJ1-1; a stretch of 7 junction bases matches TRBD1. CDR3 reads: CASSRGTEEAFF. The DNA is TGTGCCAGCAGTCGAGGGACAGAGGAAGCTTTCTTT.